This TCR beta chain appears in the sequencing data of a study of T cell repertoires in cytomegalovirus infection. General observations from the study: CMV carriers with the relevant HLA were identified by cumulative public TCR beta family frequency. There were HLA-C-restricted CMV-specific TCR beta clonotypes dominating the ex vivo response.

Remarks on this clonotype: Its antigen remains unknown.

TCRdb recomputed calls from the reads with MiXCR, one row per CDR3 protein. In the table there are fewer than 300,000 distinct CDR3 sequences, roughly 24% of which are singletons. The specimen was PBMCs. This receptor was taken from a human donor in good health (CMV status not recorded). Some clones in this sample may be carry-over from other donors' samples.

Here the CDR3 DNA reads TGTGCCAGCAGGAGTGTAGGCATTGGCGGGACCAACTATGGCTACACCTTC. The encoded protein is CASRSVGIGGTNYGYTF. V gene TRBV6-4 combines with J gene TRBJ1-2, with D possibly TRBD1 on 5 matching bases. The germline gives CDR1 MRHNA, CDR2 SNTAGT. V was shortened by 6 bases and J by 2 bases, with 22 bases between the two germline ends. The CDR3 covers 17 residues.